This TCR beta chain is from a study of CD8 T cells in Susac syndrome. This CDR3 is 15 amino acids long. Germline assignment: CDR1 MNHNY and CDR2 SVGAGI (reference sequence). Deletions cut 5 bases from V and 3 bases from J, with 14 bases between. Reverse transcription used about 0.5 to 1 ug RNA and random hexamers. One entry per CDR3 protein results from TCRdb running MiXCR on the immunoSEQ multiplex PCR reads. The sample has 150,000 or so distinct CDR3 sequences; under 95% are singletons. Source material: CD4+ T cells from PBMCs. The TCR sequence derives from a human donor in good health. This chain links TRBV6-6 with TRBJ2-4; D is perhaps TRBD2 (6 bases). CDR3 DNA: TGTGCCAGCAGTCCCCCCCTGGGGGGCAAAAACATTCAGTACTTC. It specifies CASSPPLGGKNIQYF.